The clone carrying this T cell receptor (beta chain) was seen a handful of times. The germline CDR1 and CDR2 sequences are SGDLS and YYNGEE. J lost 2 bases, V lost 5 bases, and 5 bases had no gene match. The CDR3 runs 15 residues. Sequenced by immunoSEQ multiplex PCR; TCRdb stores in-frame clones only, minus some. The table shows about 200,000 clones, with 70% to 90% occurring only once. This entry belongs to a study of cytomegalovirus exposure and HLA in healthy donors. The chain has TRBV9 and TRBJ1-3, with 9 bases that match TRBD1. This sequence originates from a woman aged 18-30 years in good health and CMV-seronegative. Material: PBMCs. In DNA, the CDR3 is TGTGCCAGCAGTGCCGGGACAGGGACTGGAAACACCATATATTTT. It encodes CASSAGTGTGNTIYF.